The 21 T cell receptor beta chains in this list originate from one sample, sequenced in a study of CD8 T cells in ankylosing spondylitis. TCRdb used MiXCR to reprocess the 5' RACE reads, holding one entry per CDR3 protein. In the table there are roughly 230,000 distinct CDR3 sequences, 18% of which are singletons. The material sequenced was blood, either unsorted or a sorted T cell fraction (not recorded which). The receptors were gathered from a male donor with ankylosing spondylitis or in good health (not recorded which).

This clonotype turned up a few times. The J gene is TRBJ2-5, the V gene TRBV5-1; the match to TRBD2 covers 11 bases. The trim removed 6 bases at V and 4 bases at J, leaving 5 bases unmatched. Germline V gene sequence: CDR1 SGHRS, CDR2 YFSETQ. The CDR3 has 14 amino acids. In DNA, the CDR3 is TGCGCCAGCACCGAACTAGCGGGAGTAGAGACCCAGTACTTC. Translated, it gives CASTELAGVETQYF.

The CDR3 bases are TGCAGCGTTACGAAACGGGAGTCCCACGAGCAGTACTTC. Protein product: CSVTKRESHEQYF. The chain has TRBV29-1 and TRBJ2-7, with D maybe TRBD2 (6 bases). CDR1 is SQVTM and CDR2 is ANQGSEA in the germline V gene. V lost 5 bases to trimming and J lost 5 bases, with 16 bases between them. This CDR3 is built from 13 residues.

The V and J genes are TRBV29-1 and TRBJ2-1; D could derive from TRBD1 or TRBD2 (6 bases each). The CDR3 has 12 amino acids. Trimming shortened V by 7 bases and J by 8 bases, and 15 bases separated the two germline ends. Germline V CDR1 and CDR2: SQVTM, ANQGSEA. The CDR3 spells CSARGAGDEQFF. The CDR3 DNA reads TGCAGCGCCCGCGGGGCAGGGGATGAGCAGTTCTTC.

This sequence joins TRBV12-3 or TRBV12-4 and TRBJ2-1; 7 positions match TRBD1. J gave up 8 bases and V 5 bases, and 9 bases lay outside the gene matches. There are 14 residues in the CDR3. CDR3 in amino acids: CASSPEGTEDEQFF. In DNA form, the CDR3 reads TGTGCCAGCAGTCCTGAAGGGACAGAGGATGAGCAGTTCTTC.

This sequence joins TRBV27 and TRBJ2-5, with 13 positions matching TRBD2. Trimming removed 5 bases from V and 1 base from J; junction bases left unmatched: 4. This CDR3 spans 16 amino acids. Germline CDR1 is MNHEY and CDR2 is SMNVEV (reference sequence). CDR3 DNA: TGTGCCAGCAGTCCCGGGACTAGCGGGGTCCAAGAGACCCAGTACTTC. Amino acid sequence: CASSPGTSGVQETQYF.

The chain recombines TRBV7-9 with TRBJ2-7; D perhaps matches TRBD1 (5 bases). The V gene's germline CDR1 is SEHNR and CDR2 FQNEAQ (reference sequence). Trimming pared 7 bases from V and 2 bases from J, leaving 15 bases between. CDR3 size: 14 residues. Written as DNA, the CDR3 is TGTGCCAGCACTTCCAGGGAAGCCCCCTACGAGCAGTACTTC. Amino acids: CASTSREAPYEQYF.

This sequence joins TRBV3-1 and TRBJ1-1, with 8 bases identical to TRBD1. Germline V gene data show CDR1 as LGHDT and CDR2 as YNNKEL (reference sequence). V dropped 3 bases and J dropped 6; count of bases not matched to a gene: 9. The CDR3 totals 15 residues. The CDR3 DNA reads TGTGCCAGCAGCCAGAGGACAGGGTACGCGGCTGAAGCTTTCTTT. This translates into CASSQRTGYAAEAFF.

The V call is TRBV29-1, the J call TRBJ2-3; D gene unclear. The CDR3 totals 13 residues. Trimming stripped 3 bases from V and 2 bases from J, with 9 bases between. Germline V CDR1 and CDR2: SQVTM, ANQGSEA. The CDR3 DNA is TGCAGCGTTGACGGGCAGGACACAGATACGCAGTATTTT. Encoded protein: CSVDGQDTDTQYF.

There are a few counts of this clonotype. The rearrangement links TRBV4-3 to TRBJ2-1; D is perhaps TRBD2 (6 bases). Trimming pared 0 bases from V and 7 bases from J, leaving 13 bases between. The CDR3 covers 15 residues. Germline V CDR1 and CDR2: LGHNA, YSLEER. The CDR3 loop reads CASSQEEGSGNEQFF. CDR3 coding DNA: TGCGCCAGCAGCCAAGAGGAGGGTTCGGGGAATGAGCAGTTCTTC.

This chain connects TRBV14 to TRBJ1-6; 7 nucleotides match TRBD1. This CDR3 is built from 13 residues. Trimming at V came to 5 bases and at J to 9 bases, leaving 4 bases not matched to a gene. The germline CDR1 and CDR2 sequences are SGHDN and FVKESK. The CDR3, as DNA: TGTGCCAGCAGCGGAACAGGGGTTTCACCCCTCCACTTT. It is translated as CASSGTGVSPLHF. Full variable domain (remainder filled in from reference TRBV14 and TRBJ1-6): EAGVTQFPSHSVIEKGQTVTLRCDPISGHDNLYWYRRVMGKEIKFLLHFVKESKQDESGMPNNRFLAERTGGTYSTLKVQPAELEDSGVYFCASSGTGVSPLHFGNGTRLTVT.

This clonotype has only a few counts. The chain joins TRBV19 to TRBJ1-1, with D hard to call. The ends were cut back, 7 bases at V and 1 base at J, with 7 bases in the middle. Per the germline V gene, CDR1 is LNHDA and CDR2 is SQIVND (reference sequence). The CDR3 has 12 amino acids. Here the CDR3 DNA reads TGTGCCAGTAAAATACAGAACACTGAAGCTTTCTTT. This sequence encodes CASKIQNTEAFF.

This clonotype was found once. CDR3 sequence: CASSGWTASTDTQYF. The CDR3 coding sequence is TGTGCCAGCAGCGGATGGACGGCTAGCACAGATACGCAGTATTTT. The chain uses TRBV7-6 and TRBJ2-3; D is unresolved. The length of the CDR3 is 15 residues. Germline V gene sequence: CDR1 SGHVS, CDR2 FNYEAQ. Trimming took off 5 bases at V and 0 bases at J, with 12 bases between the two ends. Using reference TRBV7-6 and TRBJ2-3 for the parts outside the CDR3, the full variable domain is GAGVSQSPRYKVTKRGQDVALRCDPISGHVSLYWYRQALGQGPEFLTYFNYEAQQDKSGLPNDRFSAERPEGSISTLTIQRTEQRDSAMYRCASSGWTASTDTQYFGPGTRLTVL.

This clonotype was seen many times. The V gene is TRBV6-5, the J gene TRBJ2-5; D perhaps matches TRBD2 (5 bases). Trimming took 2 bases from V and 1 from J, leaving 14 bases between them. CDR3 length: 16 amino acids. The germline CDR1 and CDR2 sequences are MNHEY and SVGAGI. CDR3 region: CASSYLPVRGQETQYF. CDR3 DNA sequence: TGTGCCAGCAGTTACCTACCAGTCCGGGGCCAAGAGACCCAGTACTTC.

This clonotype was found many times. The V and J genes are TRBV4-1 and TRBJ2-7, with TRBD2 identical over 10 bases. Germline CDR1 and CDR2: MGHRA and YSYEKL. V trimming: 3 bases; J trimming: 6 bases; junction bases outside the gene matches: 8. The CDR3 is 15 amino acids. In DNA form, the CDR3 reads TGCGCCAGCAGCCACTCCGGGACTAGCGTTGGCGAGCAGTACTTC. This encodes CASSHSGTSVGEQYF.

The chain links TRBV4-1 to TRBJ2-1; no clear D gene. The germline V and J ends were trimmed by 2 bases and 0 bases, with 14 bases remaining between them. Germline V gene sequence: CDR1 MGHRA, CDR2 YSYEKL. The CDR3 consists of 17 residues. CDR3 sequence: CASSQPWAQSSYNEQFF. The CDR3 bases are TGCGCCAGCAGCCAACCCTGGGCGCAAAGCTCCTACAATGAGCAGTTCTTC.

The V gene is TRBV6-1, the J gene TRBJ1-1; no reliable D call. The V end was cut by 2 bases, the J end by 2 bases, with 12 bases between. The CDR3 runs to 15 residues. Germline V gives CDR1 MNHNS, CDR2 SASEGT. CDR3 residues: CASSELRTQNTEAFF. CDR3 coding DNA: TGTGCCAGCAGTGAATTAAGGACGCAAAACACTGAAGCTTTCTTT.

There are a few counts of this clonotype. The V gene is TRBV7-3, the J gene TRBJ2-5, with a weak D call TRBD1 (5 bases). Germline V lookup: CDR1 SGHTA, CDR2 FQGTGA. V lost 1 base and J 0 bases, leaving 9 bases between the germline ends. This CDR3 spans 15 amino acids. The chain's CDR3 is CASSLRGNNQETQYF. DNA for the CDR3: TGTGCCAGCAGCTTAAGGGGCAACAACCAAGAGACCCAGTACTTC. The variable domain in full, with the rest retrieved from reference TRBV7-3 and TRBJ2-5, is GAGVSQTPSNKVTEKGKYVELRCDPISGHTALYWYRQSLGQGPEFLIYFQGTGAADDSGLPNDRFFAVRPEGSVSTLKIQRTERGDSAVYLCASSLRGNNQETQYFGPGTRLLVL.

In its sample, this clonotype was seen many times. The chain is built from TRBV6-1 and TRBJ2-1, with 10 bases fitting TRBD1. V lost 7 bases and J lost 9; bases outside the gene matches: 12. This CDR3 is built from 15 residues. Germline CDR1 is MNHNS and CDR2 is SASEGT. CDR3 region: CASIPGDRGLGEQFF. In DNA, the CDR3 is TGTGCCAGCATCCCTGGGGACAGGGGATTAGGTGAGCAGTTCTTC.

This clonotype was found a few times. The chain has TRBV4-3 and TRBJ1-6, with a tentative D call TRBD1 (5 bases). Germline CDR1 LGHNA, CDR2 YSLEER. Between the trimmed V and J ends, which lost 1 base and 4 bases, there was a span of 8 bases. The CDR3 totals 15 residues. As DNA, the CDR3 is TGCGCCAGCAGCCAAGGTGCAGGGTATAATTCACCCCTCCACTTT. Its protein product is CASSQGAGYNSPLHF.

In this sample, this clonotype turned up many times. The chain uses TRBV4-2 and TRBJ2-1; D call uncertain. Deletions cut 0 bases from V and 6 bases from J, with 9 bases between. The CDR3 has 14 residues. Germline V gene sequence: CDR1 LGHNA, CDR2 YNFKEQ. CDR3 bases: TGTGCCAGCAGCCAAGATTCGGACGTCAATGAGCAGTTCTTC. This encodes CASSQDSDVNEQFF.

This sequence joins TRBV6-5 and TRBJ2-1; 7 nucleotides agree with TRBD1. CDR1 and CDR2 from the germline V gene are MNHEY and SVGAGI. This CDR3 comprises 16 residues. Trimming took 2 bases from V and 11 from J; bases not matched to a gene: 15. The CDR3 spells CASSYTNYDRAGQQFF. The CDR3 DNA sequence: TGTGCCAGCAGTTACACGAACTACGACAGGGCCGGGCAGCAGTTCTTC.